This TCR beta chain was sequenced in a study of T cells in localized non-small cell lung cancer. This CDR3 is built from 15 residues. CDR1 SGHRS and CDR2 YFSETQ come from the germline V gene. V was pared by 0 bases and J by 4 bases, with 4 bases of the junction left unmatched. Repertoires were generated with immunoSEQ multiplex PCR, while TCRdb's copy carries only in-frame clones and drops some. The sample has a few thousand clones, roughly 22% seen once; the top ten hold around 20%. In the case of this clone: Antigen: not known.

Notes on the study in general: Investigators sequenced only a single tumor region, leaving heterogeneity possible. The study found T cell clonality highest in uninvolved adjacent lung, above tumor.

Sequenced here: lung tumor tissue, sampled before any cancer treatment. The chain is built from TRBV5-1 and TRBJ2-7; the match to TRBD1 covers 10 bases. The receptor's source is a man aged 35 to 69 with stage II lung adenocarcinoma. CDR3 in DNA: TGCGCCAGCAGCTTGGAGGGGACAGGGGTATACGAGCAGTACTTC. This translates into CASSLEGTGVYEQYF.